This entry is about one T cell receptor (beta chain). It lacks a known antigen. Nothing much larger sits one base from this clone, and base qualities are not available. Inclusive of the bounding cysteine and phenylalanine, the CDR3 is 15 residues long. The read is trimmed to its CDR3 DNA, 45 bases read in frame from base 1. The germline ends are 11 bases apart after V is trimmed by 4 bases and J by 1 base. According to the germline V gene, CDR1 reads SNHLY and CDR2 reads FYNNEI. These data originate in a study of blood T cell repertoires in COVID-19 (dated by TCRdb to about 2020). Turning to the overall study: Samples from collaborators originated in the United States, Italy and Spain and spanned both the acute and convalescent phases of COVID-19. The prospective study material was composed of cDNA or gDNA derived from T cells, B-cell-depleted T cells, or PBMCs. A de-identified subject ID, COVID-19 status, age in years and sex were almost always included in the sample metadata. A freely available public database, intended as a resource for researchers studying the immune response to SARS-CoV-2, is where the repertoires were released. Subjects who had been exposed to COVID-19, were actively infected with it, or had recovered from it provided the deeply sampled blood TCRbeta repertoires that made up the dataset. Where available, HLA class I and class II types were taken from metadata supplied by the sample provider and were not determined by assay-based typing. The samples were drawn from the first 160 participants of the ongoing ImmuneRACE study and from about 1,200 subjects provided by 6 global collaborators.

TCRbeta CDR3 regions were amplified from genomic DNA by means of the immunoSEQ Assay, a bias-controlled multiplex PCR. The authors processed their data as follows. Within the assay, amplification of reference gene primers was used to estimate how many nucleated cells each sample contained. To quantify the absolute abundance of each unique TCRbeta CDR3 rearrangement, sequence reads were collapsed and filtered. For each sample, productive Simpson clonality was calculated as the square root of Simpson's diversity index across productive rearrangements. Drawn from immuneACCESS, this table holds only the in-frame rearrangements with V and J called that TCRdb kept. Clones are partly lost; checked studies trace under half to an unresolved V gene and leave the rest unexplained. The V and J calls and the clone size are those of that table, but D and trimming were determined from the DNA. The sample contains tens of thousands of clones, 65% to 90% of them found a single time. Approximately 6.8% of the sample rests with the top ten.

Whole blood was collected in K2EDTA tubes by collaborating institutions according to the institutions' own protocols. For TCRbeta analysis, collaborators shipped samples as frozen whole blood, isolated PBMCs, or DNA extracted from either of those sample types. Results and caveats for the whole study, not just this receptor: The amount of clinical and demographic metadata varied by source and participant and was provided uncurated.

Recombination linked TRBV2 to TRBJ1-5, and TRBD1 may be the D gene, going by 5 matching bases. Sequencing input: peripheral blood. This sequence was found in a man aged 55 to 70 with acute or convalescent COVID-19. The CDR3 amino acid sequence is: CASSAGGVSNQPQHF. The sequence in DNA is TGTGCCAGCAGTGCTGGGGGGGTGAGCAATCAGCCCCAGCATTTT.